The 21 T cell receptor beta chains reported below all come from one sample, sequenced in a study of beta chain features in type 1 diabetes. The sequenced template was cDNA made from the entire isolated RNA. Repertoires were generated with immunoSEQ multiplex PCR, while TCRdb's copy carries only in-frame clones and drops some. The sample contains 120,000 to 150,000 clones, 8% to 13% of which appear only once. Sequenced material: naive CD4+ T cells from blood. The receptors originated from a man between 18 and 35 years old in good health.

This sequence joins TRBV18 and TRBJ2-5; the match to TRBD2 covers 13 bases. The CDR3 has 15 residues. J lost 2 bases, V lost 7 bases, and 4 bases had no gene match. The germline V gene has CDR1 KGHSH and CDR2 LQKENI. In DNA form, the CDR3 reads TGTGCCAGCTTACCGGGACTAGCGGGACAAGAGACCCAGTACTTC. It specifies CASLPGLAGQETQYF.

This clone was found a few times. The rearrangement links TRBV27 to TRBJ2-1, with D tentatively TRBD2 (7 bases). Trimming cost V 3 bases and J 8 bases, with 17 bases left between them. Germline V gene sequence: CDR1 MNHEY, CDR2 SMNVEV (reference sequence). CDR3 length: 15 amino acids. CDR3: CASSFTGGLFHEQFF. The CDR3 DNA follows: TGTGCCAGCAGTTTCACGGGGGGCCTTTTCCATGAGCAGTTCTTC.

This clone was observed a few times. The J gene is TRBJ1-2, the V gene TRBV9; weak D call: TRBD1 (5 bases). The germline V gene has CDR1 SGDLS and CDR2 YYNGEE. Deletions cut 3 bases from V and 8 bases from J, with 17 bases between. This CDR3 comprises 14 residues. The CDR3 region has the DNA TGTGCCAGCAGCGAAGGCAGGGCGGACGTCGGCTACACCTTC. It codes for CASSEGRADVGYTF.

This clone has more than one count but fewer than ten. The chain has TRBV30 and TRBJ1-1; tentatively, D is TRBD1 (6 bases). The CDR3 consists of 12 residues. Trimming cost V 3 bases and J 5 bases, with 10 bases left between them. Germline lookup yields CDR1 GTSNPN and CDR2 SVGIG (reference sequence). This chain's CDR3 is CAWSAGETEAFF. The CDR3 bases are TGTGCCTGGAGCGCAGGGGAAACTGAAGCTTTCTTT.

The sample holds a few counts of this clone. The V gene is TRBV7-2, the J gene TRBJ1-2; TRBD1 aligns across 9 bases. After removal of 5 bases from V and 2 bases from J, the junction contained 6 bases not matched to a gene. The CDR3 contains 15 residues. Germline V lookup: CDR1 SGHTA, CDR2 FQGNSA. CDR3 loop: CASSKDRGRNYGYTF. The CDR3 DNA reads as TGTGCCAGCAGCAAGGACAGGGGCAGAAACTATGGCTACACCTTC.

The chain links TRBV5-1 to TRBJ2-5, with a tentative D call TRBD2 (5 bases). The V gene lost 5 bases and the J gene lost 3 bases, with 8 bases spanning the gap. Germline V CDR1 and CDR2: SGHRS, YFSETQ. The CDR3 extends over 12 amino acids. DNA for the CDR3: TGCGCCAGCAGGGCCGGGGAAGAGACCCAGTACTTC. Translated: CASRAGEETQYF.

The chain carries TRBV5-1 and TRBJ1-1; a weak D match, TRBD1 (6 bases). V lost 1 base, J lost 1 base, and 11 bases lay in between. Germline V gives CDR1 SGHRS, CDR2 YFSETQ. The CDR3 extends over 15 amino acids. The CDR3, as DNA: TGCGCCAGCAGCTTGCTGGGACACCAGAACACTGAAGCTTTCTTT. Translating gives CASSLLGHQNTEAFF. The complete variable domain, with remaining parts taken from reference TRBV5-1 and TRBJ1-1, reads KAGVTQTPRYLIKTRGQQVTLSCSPISGHRSVSWYQQTPGQGLQFLFEYFSETQRNKGNFPGRFSGRQFSNSRSEMNVSTLELGDSALYLCASSLLGHQNTEAFFGQGTRLTVV.

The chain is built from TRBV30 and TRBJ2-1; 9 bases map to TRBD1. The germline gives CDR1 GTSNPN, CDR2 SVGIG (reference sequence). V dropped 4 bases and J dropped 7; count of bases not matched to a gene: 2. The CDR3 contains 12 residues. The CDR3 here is CAWTGQGNEQFF. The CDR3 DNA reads TGTGCCTGGACAGGACAGGGGAATGAGCAGTTCTTC.

The CDR3 sequence: CASWDRYNEQFF. In DNA form, the CDR3 reads TGTGCCAGCTGGGACAGATACAATGAGCAGTTCTTC. The chain recombines TRBV6-1 with TRBJ2-1, with 7 positions matching TRBD1. The CDR3 totals 12 residues. Unmatched junction bases numbered 2, after V lost 8 bases and J lost 4 bases. Germline-derived CDR1 and CDR2 are MNHNS and SASEGT.

The CDR3 DNA follows: TGTGCCAGCAGCCAAGATTTAGGACAGGGAGGTCAGCCCCAGCATTTT. It encodes CASSQDLGQGGQPQHF. The chain carries TRBV14 and TRBJ1-5; 8 bases align to TRBD1. Looked up from germline, CDR1 is SGHDN and CDR2 is FVKESK. J was trimmed by 6 bases and V by 0 bases; bases with no gene match: 7. CDR3 length: 16 amino acids.

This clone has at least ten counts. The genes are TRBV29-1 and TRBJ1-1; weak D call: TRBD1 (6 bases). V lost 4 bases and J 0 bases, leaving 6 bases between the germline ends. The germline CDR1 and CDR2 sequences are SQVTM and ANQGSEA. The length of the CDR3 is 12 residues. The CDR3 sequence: CSVGTVNTEAFF. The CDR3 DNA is TGCAGCGTTGGGACAGTGAACACTGAAGCTTTCTTT.

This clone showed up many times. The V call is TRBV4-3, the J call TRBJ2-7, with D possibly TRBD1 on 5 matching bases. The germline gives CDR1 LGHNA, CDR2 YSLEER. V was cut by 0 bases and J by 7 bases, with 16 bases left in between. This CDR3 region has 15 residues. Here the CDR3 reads CASSQDAGPVWEQYF. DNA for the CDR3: TGCGCCAGCAGCCAAGATGCAGGGCCCGTTTGGGAGCAGTACTTC.

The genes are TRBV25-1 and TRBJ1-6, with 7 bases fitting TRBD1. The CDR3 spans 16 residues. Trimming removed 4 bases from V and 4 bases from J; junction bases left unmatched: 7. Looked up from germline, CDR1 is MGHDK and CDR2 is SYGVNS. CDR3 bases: TGTGCCAGCAGTGTCCAAGGGGGCCTTTATAATTCACCCCTCCACTTT. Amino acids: CASSVQGGLYNSPLHF.

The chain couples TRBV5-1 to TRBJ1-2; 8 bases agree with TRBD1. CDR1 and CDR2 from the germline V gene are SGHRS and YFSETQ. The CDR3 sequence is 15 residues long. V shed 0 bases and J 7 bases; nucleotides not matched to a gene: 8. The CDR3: CASSLGVAGGGGYTF. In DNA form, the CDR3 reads TGCGCCAGCAGCTTGGGAGTTGCAGGGGGCGGTGGCTACACCTTC.

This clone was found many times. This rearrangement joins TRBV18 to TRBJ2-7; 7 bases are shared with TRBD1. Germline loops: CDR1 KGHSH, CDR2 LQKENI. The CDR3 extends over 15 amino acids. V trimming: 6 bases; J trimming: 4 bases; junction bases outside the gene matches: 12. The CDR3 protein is CASSVGTASGYEQYF. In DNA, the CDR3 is TGTGCCAGCTCCGTCGGGACAGCCTCGGGTTACGAGCAGTACTTC.

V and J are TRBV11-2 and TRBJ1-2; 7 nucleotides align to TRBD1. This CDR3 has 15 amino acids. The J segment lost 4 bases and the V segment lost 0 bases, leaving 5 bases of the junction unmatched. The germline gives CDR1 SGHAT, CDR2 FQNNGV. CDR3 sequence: CASSLDGGGSYGYTF. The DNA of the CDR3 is TGTGCCAGCAGCTTAGATGGAGGGGGCAGCTATGGCTACACCTTC.

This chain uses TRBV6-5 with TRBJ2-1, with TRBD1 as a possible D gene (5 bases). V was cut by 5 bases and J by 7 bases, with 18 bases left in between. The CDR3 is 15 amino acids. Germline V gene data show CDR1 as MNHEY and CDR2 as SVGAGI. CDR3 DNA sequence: TGTGCCAGCAGTAACACAGGTGCCCCCCGGAATGAGCAGTTCTTC. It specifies CASSNTGAPRNEQFF.

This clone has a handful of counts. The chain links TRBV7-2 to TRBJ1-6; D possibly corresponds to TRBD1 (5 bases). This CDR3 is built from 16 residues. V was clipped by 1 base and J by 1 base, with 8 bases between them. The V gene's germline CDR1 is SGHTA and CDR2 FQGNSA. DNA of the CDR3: TGTGCCAGCAGCTTAGATGGGGGGTCCTATAATTCACCCCTCCACTTT. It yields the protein CASSLDGGSYNSPLHF. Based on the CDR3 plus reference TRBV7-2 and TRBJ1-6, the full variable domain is GAGVSQSPSNKVTEKGKDVELRCDPISGHTALYWYRQSLGQGLEFLIYFQGNSAPDKSGLPSDRFSAERTGGSVSTLTIQRTQQEDSAVYLCASSLDGGSYNSPLHFGNGTRLTVT.

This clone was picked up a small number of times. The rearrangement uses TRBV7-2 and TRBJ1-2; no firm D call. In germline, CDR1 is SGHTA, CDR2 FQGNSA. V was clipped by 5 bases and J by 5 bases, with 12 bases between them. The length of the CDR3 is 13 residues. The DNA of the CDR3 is TGTGCCAGCAGCCCGGCCCAGGAATATGGCTACACCTTC. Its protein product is CASSPAQEYGYTF.

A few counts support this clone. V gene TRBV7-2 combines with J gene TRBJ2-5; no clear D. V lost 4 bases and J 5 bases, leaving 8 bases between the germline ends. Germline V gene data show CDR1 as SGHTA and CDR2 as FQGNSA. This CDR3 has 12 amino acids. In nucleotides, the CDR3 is TGTGCCAGCAGCTCGGTTATGGAGACCCAGTACTTC. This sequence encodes CASSSVMETQYF.

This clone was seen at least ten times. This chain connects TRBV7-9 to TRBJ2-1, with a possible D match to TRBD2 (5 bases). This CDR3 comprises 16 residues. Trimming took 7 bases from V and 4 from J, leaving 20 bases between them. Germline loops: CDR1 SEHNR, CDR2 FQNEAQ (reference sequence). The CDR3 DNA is TGTGCCAGCACCCGGCCGGACCGTCGGGGATACAATGAGCAGTTCTTC. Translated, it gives CASTRPDRRGYNEQFF.